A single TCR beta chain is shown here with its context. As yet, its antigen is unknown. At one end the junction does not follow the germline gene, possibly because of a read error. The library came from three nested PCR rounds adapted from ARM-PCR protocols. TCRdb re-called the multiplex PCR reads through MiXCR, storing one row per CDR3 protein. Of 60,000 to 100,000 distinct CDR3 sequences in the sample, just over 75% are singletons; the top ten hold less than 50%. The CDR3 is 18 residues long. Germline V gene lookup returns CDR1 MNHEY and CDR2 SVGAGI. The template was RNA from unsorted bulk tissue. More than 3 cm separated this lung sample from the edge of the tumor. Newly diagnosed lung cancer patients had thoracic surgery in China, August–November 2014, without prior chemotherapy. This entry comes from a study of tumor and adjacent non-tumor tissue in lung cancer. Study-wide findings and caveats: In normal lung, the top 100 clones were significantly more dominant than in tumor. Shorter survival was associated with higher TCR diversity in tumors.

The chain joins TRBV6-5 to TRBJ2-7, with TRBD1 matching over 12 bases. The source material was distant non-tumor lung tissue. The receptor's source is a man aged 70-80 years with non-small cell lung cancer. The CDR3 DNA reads TGTGCCAGCAGTCCTCTCGATCGGGACAGGGGGCAGTCCTACGAGCAGTATTTC. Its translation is CASSPLDRDRGQSYEQYF.